The clone carrying this TCR beta chain was recorded many times. No antigen is known for it. TCRdb re-derived calls from the reads in MiXCR, one entry per CDR3 protein. The sample lists 310,000 or so distinct CDR3 sequences; about 8.8% were seen once. These data originate in a study of T cell repertoires in cytomegalovirus infection. Across the study: Evidence of both CMV infection and a matching HLA type came from public TCR beta signatures.

Points from the study as a whole: HLA-C-restricted CMV clonotypes gave the most frequent clonotype in two of eight donors. Individuals carrying CMV plus the relevant HLA were identified by cumulative frequency of public TCR beta families.

This CDR3 is built from 14 residues. CDR1 is MNHEY and CDR2 is SVGAGI in the germline V gene. V was pared by 2 bases and J by 7 bases, with 12 bases between. Sequencing was done on a sample of PBMCs. The chain is built from TRBV6-5 and TRBJ1-5, with D perhaps TRBD1 (5 bases). This TCR was sampled from a human donor in good health (CMV status not recorded). Some clones in this sample may be carry-over from other donors' samples. CDR3 residues: CASSYSGRTQPQHF. CDR3 DNA: TGTGCCAGCAGTTACAGTGGCCGGACACAGCCCCAGCATTTT.